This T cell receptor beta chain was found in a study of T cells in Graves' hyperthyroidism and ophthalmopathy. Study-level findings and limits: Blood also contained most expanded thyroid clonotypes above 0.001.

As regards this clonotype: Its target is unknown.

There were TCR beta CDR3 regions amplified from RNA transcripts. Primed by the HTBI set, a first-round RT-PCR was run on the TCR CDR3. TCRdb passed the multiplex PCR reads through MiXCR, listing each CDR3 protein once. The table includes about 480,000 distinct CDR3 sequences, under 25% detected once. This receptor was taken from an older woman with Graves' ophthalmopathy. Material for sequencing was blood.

The CDR3 sequence is CASSGWGQSRGYTF. DNA of the CDR3: TGTGCCAGCAGTGGGTGGGGACAGTCGCGTGGCTACACCTTC. The rearrangement uses TRBV25-1 and TRBJ1-2; 7 bases agree with TRBD1. The junction had 9 bases not matched to a gene; V was cut back by 4 bases and J by 7 bases. The CDR3 extends over 14 amino acids. Germline CDR1 and CDR2: MGHDK and SYGVNS.